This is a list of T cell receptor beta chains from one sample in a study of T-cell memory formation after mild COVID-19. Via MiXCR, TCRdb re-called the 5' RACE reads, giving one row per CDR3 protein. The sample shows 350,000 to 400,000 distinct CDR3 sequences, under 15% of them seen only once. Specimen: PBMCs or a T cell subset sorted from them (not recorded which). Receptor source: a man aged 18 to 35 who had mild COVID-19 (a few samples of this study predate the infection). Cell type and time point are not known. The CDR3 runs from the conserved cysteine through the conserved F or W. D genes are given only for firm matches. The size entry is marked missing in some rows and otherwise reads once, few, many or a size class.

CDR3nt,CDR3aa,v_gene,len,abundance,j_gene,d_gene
TGTGCCAGCAGCTTCGACAGGGGGCGCATCCGCGGGGCCAACGTCCTGACTTTC,CASSFDRGRIRGANVLTF,TRBV7-6,18,NA,TRBJ2-6,TRBD1
TGTGCCAGCAGCCAAATCCGCGGGGGAAGCACAGATACGCAGTATTTT,CASSQIRGGSTDTQYF,TRBV14,16,NA,TRBJ2-3,TRBD2
TGTGCCAGCTTCATCAACTCGGGAAGTGGAAACACCATATATTTT,CASFINSGSGNTIYF,TRBV18,15,NA,TRBJ1-3,NA
TGTGCCAGCAGTGGCCACCTGGACAGTCGAGCTTTCTTT,CASSGHLDSRAFF,TRBV25-1,13,many,TRBJ1-1,NA
TGTGCCAGCAGTAGGGGACAGATACTAGCGGGGCCCTCGGATACGCAGTATTTT,CASSRGQILAGPSDTQYF,TRBV9,18,few,TRBJ2-3,TRBD2
TGCAGTGCTAGAGGAGGGGATATTTATGGCTACACCTTC,CSARGGDIYGYTF,TRBV20-1,13,NA,TRBJ1-2,NA
TGTGCCAGCAGCACTAGGACAGGGGTCGTTAGCGAGCAGTACTTC,CASSTRTGVVSEQYF,TRBV7-9,15,few,TRBJ2-7,TRBD1
TGTGCCAGCAGCCCAGGGCGTAGCAATCAGCCCCAGCATTTT,CASSPGRSNQPQHF,TRBV7-8,14,many,TRBJ1-5,NA
TGTGCCAGCTCGGAGAACCAGGGAGGCAATAGTGAAGCTTTCTTT,CASSENQGGNSEAFF,TRBV18,15,NA,TRBJ1-1,NA
TGTGCCAGCAGCACGGATCAGGACGGATACAATGAGCAGTTCTTC,CASSTDQDGYNEQFF,TRBV7-8,15,many,TRBJ2-1,NA
TGTGCCAGCAGCTTAGGAGGCCAGGGGGCACAGCCCCAGCATTTT,CASSLGGQGAQPQHF,TRBV7-2,15,NA,TRBJ1-5,TRBD1
TGTGCCAGCAGACTACAGGGGAATCAGCCCCAGCATTTT,CASRLQGNQPQHF,TRBV2,13,few,TRBJ1-5,TRBD1
TGTGCCAGCAGTACTGGGGGGGCTGAGAACACTGAAGCTTTCTTT,CASSTGGAENTEAFF,TRBV25-1,15,many,TRBJ1-1,NA
TGCAGCGTGGGACAGGGGTACTACGAGCAGTACTTC,CSVGQGYYEQYF,TRBV29-1,12,many,TRBJ2-7,TRBD1
TGTGCCAGCAGCCAATTTCAGGGGGGATCCTACGAGCAGTACTTC,CASSQFQGGSYEQYF,TRBV3-1,15,few,TRBJ2-7,NA
TGTGCCAGCAGCTTCGGGAGCTACACTGAAGCTTTCTTT,CASSFGSYTEAFF,TRBV13,13,NA,TRBJ1-1,NA
TGTGCCAGCACCCCAGGGACAGGGCAGGTCACCGGGGAGCTGTTTTTT,CASTPGTGQVTGELFF,TRBV9,16,few,TRBJ2-2,TRBD1
TGTGCCAGCTCACCTGGCGTGTACAATGAGCAGTTCTTC,CASSPGVYNEQFF,TRBV18,13,NA,TRBJ2-1,NA
TGTGCCACCAGCAACGGCTACAATGAGCAGTTCTTC,CATSNGYNEQFF,TRBV15,12,many,TRBJ2-1,NA
TGTGCCAGCAGCTTACGCTACTCGACGGCCCGCTATGGCTACACCTTC,CASSLRYSTARYGYTF,TRBV7-2,16,NA,TRBJ1-2,NA
TGTGCCAGCAGACAAACAGGGAGGACTGAAGCTTTCTTT,CASRQTGRTEAFF,TRBV6-5,13,few,TRBJ1-1,NA
TGTGCCAGCAGTTACTCGTGGGCTTGGGGTGGCTACACCTTC,CASSYSWAWGGYTF,TRBV6-5,14,few,TRBJ1-2,NA
TGTGCCAGCAGCGTACGGGACAGCGTCAACACCGGGGAGCTGTTTTTT,CASSVRDSVNTGELFF,TRBV9,16,few,TRBJ2-2,TRBD1
TGTGCCAGCAGTTACGGCGGACAGGGACTCGAATATGAAAAACTGTTTTTT,CASSYGGQGLEYEKLFF,TRBV6-5,17,NA,TRBJ1-4,TRBD1